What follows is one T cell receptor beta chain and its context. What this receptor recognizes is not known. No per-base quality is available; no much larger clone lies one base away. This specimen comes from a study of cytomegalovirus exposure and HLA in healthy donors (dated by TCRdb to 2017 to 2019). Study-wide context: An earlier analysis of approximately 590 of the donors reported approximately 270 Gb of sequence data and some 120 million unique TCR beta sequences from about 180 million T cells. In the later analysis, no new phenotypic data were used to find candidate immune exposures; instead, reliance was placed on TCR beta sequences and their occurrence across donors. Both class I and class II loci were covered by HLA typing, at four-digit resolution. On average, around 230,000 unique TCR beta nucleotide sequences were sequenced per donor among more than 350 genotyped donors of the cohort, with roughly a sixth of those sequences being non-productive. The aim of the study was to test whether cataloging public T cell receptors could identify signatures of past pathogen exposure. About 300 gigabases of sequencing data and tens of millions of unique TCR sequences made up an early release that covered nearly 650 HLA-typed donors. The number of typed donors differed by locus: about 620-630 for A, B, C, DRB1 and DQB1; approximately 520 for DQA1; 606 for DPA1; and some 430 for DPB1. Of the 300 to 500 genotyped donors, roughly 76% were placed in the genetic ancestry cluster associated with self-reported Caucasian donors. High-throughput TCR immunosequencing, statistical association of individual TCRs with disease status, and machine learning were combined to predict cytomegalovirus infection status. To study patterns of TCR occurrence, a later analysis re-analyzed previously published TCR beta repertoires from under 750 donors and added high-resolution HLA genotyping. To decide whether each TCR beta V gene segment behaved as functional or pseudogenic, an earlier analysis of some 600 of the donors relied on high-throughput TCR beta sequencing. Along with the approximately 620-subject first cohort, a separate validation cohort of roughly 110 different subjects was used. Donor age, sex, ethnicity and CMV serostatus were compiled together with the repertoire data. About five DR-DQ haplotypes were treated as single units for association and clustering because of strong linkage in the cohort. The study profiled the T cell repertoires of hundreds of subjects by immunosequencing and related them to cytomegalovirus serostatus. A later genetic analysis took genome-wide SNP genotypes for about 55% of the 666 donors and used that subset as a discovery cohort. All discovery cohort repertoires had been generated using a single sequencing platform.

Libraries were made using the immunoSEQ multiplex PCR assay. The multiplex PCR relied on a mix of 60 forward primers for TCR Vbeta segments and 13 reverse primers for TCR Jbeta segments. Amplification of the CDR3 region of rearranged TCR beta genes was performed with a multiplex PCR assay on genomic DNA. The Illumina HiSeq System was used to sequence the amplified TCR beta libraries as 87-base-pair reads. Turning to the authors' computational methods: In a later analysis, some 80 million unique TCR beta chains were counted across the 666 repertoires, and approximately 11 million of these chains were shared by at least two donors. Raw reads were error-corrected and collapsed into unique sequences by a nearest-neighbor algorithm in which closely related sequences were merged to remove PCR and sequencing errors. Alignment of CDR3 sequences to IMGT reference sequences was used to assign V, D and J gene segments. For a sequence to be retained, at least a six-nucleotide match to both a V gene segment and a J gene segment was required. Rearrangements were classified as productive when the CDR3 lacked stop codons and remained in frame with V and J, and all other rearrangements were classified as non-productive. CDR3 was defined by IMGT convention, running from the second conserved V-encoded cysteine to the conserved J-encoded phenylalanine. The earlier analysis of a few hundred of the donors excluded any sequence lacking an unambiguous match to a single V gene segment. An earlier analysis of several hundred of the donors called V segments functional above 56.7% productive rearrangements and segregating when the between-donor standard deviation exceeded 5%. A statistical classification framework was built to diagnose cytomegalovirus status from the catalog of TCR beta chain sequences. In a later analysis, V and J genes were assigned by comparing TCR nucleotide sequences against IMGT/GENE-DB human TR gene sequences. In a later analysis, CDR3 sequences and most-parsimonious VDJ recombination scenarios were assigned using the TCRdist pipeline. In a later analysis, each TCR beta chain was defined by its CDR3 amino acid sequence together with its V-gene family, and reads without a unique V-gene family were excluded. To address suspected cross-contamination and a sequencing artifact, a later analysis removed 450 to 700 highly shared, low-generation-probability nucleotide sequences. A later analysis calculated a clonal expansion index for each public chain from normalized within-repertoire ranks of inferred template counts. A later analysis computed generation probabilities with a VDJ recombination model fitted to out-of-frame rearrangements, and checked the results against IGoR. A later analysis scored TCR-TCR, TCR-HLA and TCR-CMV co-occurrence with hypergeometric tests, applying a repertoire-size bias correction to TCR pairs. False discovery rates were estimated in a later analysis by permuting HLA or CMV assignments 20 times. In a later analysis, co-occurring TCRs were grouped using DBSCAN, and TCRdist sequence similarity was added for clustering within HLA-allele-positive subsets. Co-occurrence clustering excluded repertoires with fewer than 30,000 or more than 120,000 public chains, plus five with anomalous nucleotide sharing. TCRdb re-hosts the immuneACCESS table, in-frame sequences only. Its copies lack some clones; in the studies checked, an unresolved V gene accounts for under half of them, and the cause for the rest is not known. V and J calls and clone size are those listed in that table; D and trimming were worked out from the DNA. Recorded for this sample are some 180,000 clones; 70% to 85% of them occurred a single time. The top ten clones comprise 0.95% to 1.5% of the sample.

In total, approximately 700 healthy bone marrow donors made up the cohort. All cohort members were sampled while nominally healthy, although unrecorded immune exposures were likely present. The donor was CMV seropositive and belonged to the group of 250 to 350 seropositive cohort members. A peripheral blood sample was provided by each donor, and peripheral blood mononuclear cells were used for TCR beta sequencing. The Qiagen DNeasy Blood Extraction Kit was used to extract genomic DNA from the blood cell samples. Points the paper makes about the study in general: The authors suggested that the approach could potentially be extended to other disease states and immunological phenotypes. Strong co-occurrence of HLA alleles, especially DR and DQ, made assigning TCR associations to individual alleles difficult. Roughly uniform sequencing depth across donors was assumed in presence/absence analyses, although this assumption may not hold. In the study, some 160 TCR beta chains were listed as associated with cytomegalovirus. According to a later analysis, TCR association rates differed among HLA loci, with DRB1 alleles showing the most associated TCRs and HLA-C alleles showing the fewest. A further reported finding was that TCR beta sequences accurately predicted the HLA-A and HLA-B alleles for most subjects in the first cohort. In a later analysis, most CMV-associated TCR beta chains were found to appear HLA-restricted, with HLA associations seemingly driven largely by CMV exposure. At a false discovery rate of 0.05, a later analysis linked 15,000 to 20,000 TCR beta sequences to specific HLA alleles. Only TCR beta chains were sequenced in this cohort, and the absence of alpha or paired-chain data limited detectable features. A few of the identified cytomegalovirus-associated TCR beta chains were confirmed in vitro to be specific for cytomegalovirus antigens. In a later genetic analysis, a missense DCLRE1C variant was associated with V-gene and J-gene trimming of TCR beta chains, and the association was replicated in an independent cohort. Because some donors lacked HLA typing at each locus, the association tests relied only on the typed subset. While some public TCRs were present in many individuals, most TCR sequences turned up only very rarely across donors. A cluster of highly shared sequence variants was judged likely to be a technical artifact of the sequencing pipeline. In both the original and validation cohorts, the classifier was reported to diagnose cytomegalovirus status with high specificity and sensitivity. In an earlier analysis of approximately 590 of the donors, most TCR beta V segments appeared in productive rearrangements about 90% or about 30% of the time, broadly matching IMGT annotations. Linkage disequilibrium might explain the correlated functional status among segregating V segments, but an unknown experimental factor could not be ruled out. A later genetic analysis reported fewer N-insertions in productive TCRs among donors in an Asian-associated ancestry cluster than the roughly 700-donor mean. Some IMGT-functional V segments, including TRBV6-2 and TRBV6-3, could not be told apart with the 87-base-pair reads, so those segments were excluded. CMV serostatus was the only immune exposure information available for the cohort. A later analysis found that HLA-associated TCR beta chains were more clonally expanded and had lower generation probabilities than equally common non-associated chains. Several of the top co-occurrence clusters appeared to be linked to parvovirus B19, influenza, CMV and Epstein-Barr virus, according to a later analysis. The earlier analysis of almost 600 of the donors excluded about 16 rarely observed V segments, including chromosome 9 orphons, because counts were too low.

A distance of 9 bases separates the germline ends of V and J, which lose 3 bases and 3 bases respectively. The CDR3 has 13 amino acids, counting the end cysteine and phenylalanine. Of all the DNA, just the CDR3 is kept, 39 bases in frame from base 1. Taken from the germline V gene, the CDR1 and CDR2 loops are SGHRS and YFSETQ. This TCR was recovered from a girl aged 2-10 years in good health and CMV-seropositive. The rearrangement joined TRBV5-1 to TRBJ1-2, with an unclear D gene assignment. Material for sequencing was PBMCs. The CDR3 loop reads CASSSAGDYGYTF. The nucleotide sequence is TGCGCCAGCAGCTCGGCAGGCGACTATGGCTACACCTTC.